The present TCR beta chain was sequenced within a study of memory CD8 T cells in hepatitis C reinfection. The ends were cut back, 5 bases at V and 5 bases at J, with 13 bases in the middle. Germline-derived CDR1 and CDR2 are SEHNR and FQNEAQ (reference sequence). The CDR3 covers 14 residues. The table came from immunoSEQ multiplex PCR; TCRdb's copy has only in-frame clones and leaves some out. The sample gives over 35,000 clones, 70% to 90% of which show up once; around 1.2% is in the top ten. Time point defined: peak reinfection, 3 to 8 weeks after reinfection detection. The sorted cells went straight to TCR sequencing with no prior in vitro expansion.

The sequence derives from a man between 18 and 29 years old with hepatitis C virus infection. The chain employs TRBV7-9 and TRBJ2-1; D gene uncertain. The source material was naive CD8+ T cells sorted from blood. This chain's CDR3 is CASSPTHTHNEQFF. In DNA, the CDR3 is TGTGCCAGCAGCCCTACGCATACTCACAATGAGCAGTTCTTC.